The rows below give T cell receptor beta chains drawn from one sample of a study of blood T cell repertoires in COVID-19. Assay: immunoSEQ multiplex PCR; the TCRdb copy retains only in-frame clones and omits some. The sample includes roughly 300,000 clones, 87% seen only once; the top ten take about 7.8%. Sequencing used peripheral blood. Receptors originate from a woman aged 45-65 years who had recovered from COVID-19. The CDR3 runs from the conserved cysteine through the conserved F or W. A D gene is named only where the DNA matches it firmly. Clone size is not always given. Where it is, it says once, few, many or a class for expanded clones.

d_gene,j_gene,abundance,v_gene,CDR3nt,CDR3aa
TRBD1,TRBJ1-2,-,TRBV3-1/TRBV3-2,TGTGCCAGCAACGGGACAGGTAGGGACTATGGCTACACCTTC,CASNGTGRDYGYTF
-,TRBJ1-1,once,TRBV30,TGTGCCTGGAACCCGAACAGGGACACTGAAGCTTTCTTT,CAWNPNRDTEAFF
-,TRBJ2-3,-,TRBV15,TGTGCCACCAGCACCCCCGTGAGGGAGACAGATACGCAGTATTTT,CATSTPVRETDTQYF
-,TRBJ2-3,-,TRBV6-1,TGTGCCAGCAGTGAAGAGTCGCGGGGGCAGGGGACAGATACGCAGTATTTT,CASSEESRGQGTDTQYF
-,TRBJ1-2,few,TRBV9,TGTGCCAGCAGCCAAAGCCCACAGGACTATGGCTACACCTTC,CASSQSPQDYGYTF
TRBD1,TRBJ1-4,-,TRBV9,TGTGCCAGCAGCGTAGAGGGACAGGCTAATGAAAAACTGTTTTTT,CASSVEGQANEKLFF
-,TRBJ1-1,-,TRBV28,TGTGCCAGCAGTTTATGGGGGCAGCCAAACACTGAAGCTTTCTTT,CASSLWGQPNTEAFF
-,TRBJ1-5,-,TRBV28,TGTGCCAGCAGGGTCCAGAATCAGCCCCAGCATTTT,CASRVQNQPQHF
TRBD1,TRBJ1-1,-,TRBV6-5,TGTGCCAGCAGGGTGACAGGGGGAAACACTGAAGCTTTCTTT,CASRVTGGNTEAFF
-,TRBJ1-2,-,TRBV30,TGTGCCTGTTACACCTCTAACTATGGCTACACCTTC,CACYTSNYGYTF
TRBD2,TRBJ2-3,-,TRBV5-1,TGCGCCAGCAGCCGGGGACTAGCGGGGCTAGATACGCAGTATTTT,CASSRGLAGLDTQYF
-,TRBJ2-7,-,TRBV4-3,TGCGCCAGCAGCCAAGCACGAGCCTCCTACGAGCAGTACTTC,CASSQARASYEQYF
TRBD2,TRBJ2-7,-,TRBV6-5,TGTGCCAGCAGTTCGACTAGCGCAAGCTCCTACGAGCAGTACTTC,CASSSTSASSYEQYF
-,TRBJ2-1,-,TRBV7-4,TGTGCCAGCAGCTTAGTGGTAGCGAAACCCTCCTACAATGAGCAGTTCTTC,CASSLVVAKPSYNEQFF
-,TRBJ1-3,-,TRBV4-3,TGCGCCAGCAGCCAAGAGAGTGGGCAGGGGACCATATATTTT,CASSQESGQGTIYF
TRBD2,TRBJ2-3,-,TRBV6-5,TGTGCCAGCAGCACATCTAGCGGGGGGAATACGCAGTATTTT,CASSTSSGGNTQYF
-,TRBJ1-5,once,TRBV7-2,TGTGCCAGCAGCTTAGAGGGACGGACAGCACTGGCCCAGCATTTT,CASSLEGRTALAQHF
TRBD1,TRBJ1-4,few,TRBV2,TGTGCCAGCAGAGACCGGACAGGGGGGACTAATGAAAAACTGTTTTTT,CASRDRTGGTNEKLFF
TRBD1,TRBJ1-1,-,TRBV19,TGTGCCAGTTCGGACAGGGGGCCGGGGAACACTGAAGCTTTCTTT,CASSDRGPGNTEAFF
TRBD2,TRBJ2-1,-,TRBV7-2,TGTGCCAGCAGCATCAGCGGGGGGGCTTATGAGCAGTTCTTC,CASSISGGAYEQFF
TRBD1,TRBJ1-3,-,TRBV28,TGTGCCAGCAGTTTGGGGCAGGGGGCGTATGGAAACACCATATATTTT,CASSLGQGAYGNTIYF
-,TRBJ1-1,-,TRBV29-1,TGCAGCGCCATAATTCAGACTGTTCAAGCTTTCTTT,CSAIIQTVQAFF
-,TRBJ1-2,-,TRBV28,TGTGCCAGCACCAGGGGTAACTATGGCTACACCTTC,CASTRGNYGYTF
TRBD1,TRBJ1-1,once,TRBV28,TGTGCCAGCAGTCCCACAGGGGGCTTTAGTGAAGCTTTCTTT,CASSPTGGFSEAFF
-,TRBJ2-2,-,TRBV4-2,TGTGCCAGCAGCCAAGACGCTTCCTACAGGGATGACACCGGGGAGCTGTTTTTT,CASSQDASYRDDTGELFF
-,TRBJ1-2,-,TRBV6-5,TGTGCCAGCAGTACAAGGTTATCGGGAGTCTACACCTTC,CASSTRLSGVYTF
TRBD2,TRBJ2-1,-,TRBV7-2,TGTGCCAGCAGCTTAGGGGTAGCGGGGTACAATGAGCAGTTCTTC,CASSLGVAGYNEQFF
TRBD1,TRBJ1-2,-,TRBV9,TGTGCCAGCAGCGTGACGCCGGGACAGGGAATCTATGGCTACACCTTC,CASSVTPGQGIYGYTF
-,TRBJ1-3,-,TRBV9,TGTGCCAGCAGCGTAGACACAGTCTCTGGAAACACCATATATTTT,CASSVDTVSGNTIYF
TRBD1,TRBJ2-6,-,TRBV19,TGTGCCAGTAGTTTAGGACAGGGGGCCGGTGGGGCCAACGTCCTGACTTTC,CASSLGQGAGGANVLTF
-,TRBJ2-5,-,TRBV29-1,TGCAGCGTTGAAGTACAGCAAGAGACCCAGTACTTC,CSVEVQQETQYF
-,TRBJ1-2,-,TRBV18,TGTGCCAGCTCACCGAGTAACAGGGATGGCTACACCTTC,CASSPSNRDGYTF